This is a list of T cell receptor beta chains from one sample in a study of blood T cell repertoires in COVID-19. The assay was immunoSEQ multiplex PCR, and TCRdb's table has in-frame clones only and misses some. The repertoire consists of 35,000 to 50,000 clones, with 73% occurring once and the leading ten covering around 60%. The sequencing input was peripheral blood. Source of these receptors: a man older than 75 with acute or convalescent COVID-19. Each CDR3 is given with its conserved first and last residue. The D gene is left open where the match is weak.

TRBJ1-2 TRBV19 TRBD1 CASRSSLRDRFNYGYTF
TRBJ2-5 TRBV20-1 TRBD2 CSASKTSGGETQYF
TRBJ1-1 TRBV6-5 - CASSQPAPGGAFF
TRBJ1-2 TRBV3-1/TRBV3-2 - CASSQSIRGYGYTF
TRBJ2-1 TRBV6-6 - CASSSLALGTDEQFF
TRBJ2-5 TRBV2 - CVTAIGAETQYF
TRBJ2-5 TRBV25-1 TRBD1 CASRHRGTTRETQYF
TRBJ2-5 TRBV10-3 TRBD2 CATGTSGRGETQYF
TRBJ2-1 TRBV9 TRBD1 CASSVVGTGVNEQFF
TRBJ2-1 TRBV5-1 TRBD2 CASSSGTSGGNEQFF
TRBJ1-5 TRBV28 TRBD1 CASRDRGPNNQPQHF
TRBJ2-1 TRBV7-9 TRBD2 CASSFALAGGNNEQFF
TRBJ2-2 TRBV24-1 - CATSDFPRNTGELFF
TRBJ2-1 TRBV7-9 - CASSLGQGYNEQFF